This TCR beta chain stems from a study of blood T cell repertoires in COVID-19. Across the whole study: Both acute and convalescent COVID-19 samples were obtained from the United States, Italy and Spain. From T cells, B-cell-depleted T cells, or PBMCs came the material, which was cDNA or gDNA.

Source study methods: Estimates of nucleated cell counts were drawn from the amplification of reference gene primers. The repertoire was sequenced with immunoSEQ multiplex PCR; TCRdb's copy has only in-frame clones and lacks some. V and J calls and clone size are those listed in that table; D and trimming were worked out from the DNA. The repertoire holds roughly 70,000 clones, with 85% to 90% as singletons. Germline V gives CDR1 GTSNPN, CDR2 SVGIG (reference sequence). The J segment lost 4 bases and the V segment lost 4 bases, leaving 5 bases of the junction unmatched. There are 13 residues in the CDR3.

This sequence joins TRBV30 and TRBJ1-2; 8 bases fit TRBD1. The specimen was peripheral blood. The sequence was obtained from a man between 65 and 85 years old with active COVID-19. The CDR3 region is CAWTPDRGYGYTF. The CDR3 nucleotides read TGTGCCTGGACCCCCGACAGGGGCTATGGCTACACCTTC. The full variable domain, with the rest looked up from reference TRBV30 and TRBJ1-2, is SQTIHQWPATLVQPVGSPLSLECTVEGTSNPNLYWYRQAAGRGLQLLFYSVGIGQISSEVPQNLSASRPQDRQFILSSKKLLLSDSGFYLCAWTPDRGYGYTFGSGTRLTVV.